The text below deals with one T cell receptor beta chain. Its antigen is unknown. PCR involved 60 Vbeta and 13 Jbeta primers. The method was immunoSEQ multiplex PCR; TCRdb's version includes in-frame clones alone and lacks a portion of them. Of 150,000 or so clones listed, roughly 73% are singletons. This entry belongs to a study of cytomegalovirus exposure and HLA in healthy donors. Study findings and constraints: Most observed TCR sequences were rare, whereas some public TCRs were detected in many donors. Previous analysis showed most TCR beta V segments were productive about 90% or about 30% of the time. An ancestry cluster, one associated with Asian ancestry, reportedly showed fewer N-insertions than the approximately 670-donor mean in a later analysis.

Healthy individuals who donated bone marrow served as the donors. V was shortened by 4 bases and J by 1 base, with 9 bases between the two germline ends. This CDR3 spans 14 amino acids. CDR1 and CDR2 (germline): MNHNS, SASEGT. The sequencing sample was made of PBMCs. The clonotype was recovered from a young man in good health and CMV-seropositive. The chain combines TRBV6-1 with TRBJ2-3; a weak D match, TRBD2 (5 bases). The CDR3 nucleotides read TGTGCCAGCAGTGTGTCGGAGGGCACAGATACGCAGTATTTT. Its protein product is CASSVSEGTDTQYF.